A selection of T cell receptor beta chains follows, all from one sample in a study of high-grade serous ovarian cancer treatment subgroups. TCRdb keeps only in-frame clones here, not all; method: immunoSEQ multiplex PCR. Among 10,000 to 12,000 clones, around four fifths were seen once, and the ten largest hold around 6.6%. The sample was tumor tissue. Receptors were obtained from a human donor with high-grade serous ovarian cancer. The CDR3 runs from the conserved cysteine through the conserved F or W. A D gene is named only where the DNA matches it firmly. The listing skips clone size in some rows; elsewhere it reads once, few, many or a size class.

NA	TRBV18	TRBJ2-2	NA	TGTGCCAGCTCACCTTATAAGCTTGAAGGCACCGGGGAGCTGTTTTTT	CASSPYKLEGTGELFF
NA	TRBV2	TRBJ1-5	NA	TGTGCCAGCAGTGAGTGGAGACCCTATAGCAATCAGCCCCAGCATTTT	CASSEWRPYSNQPQHF
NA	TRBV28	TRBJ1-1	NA	TGTGCCAGTAGATACGGGGCGAACACTGAAGCTTTCTTT	CASRYGANTEAFF
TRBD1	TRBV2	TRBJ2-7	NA	TGTGCCAGCAGTAAGGGACAGGCCGAGCAGTACTTC	CASSKGQAEQYF
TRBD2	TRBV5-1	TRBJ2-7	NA	TGCGCCAGCAGCTTTACTAGCGGGAGTAACGAGCAGTACTTC	CASSFTSGSNEQYF
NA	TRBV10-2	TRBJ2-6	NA	TGCGCCAGCAGCTCAGTTGCCTCTGGGGCCAACGTCCTGACTTTC	CASSSVASGANVLTF
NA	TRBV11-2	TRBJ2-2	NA	TGTGCAACCACCGCACGGGGTAGCGGGAACACCGGGGAGCTGTTTTTT	CATTARGSGNTGELFF
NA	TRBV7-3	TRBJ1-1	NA	TGTGCCAGCAGCTTGATGGGCCCGGGGACTGAAGCTTTCTTT	CASSLMGPGTEAFF
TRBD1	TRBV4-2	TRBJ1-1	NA	TGTGCCAGCAGCCTCCAACAGGGGGCCCACCCTATGAACACTGAAGCTTTCTTT	CASSLQQGAHPMNTEAFF
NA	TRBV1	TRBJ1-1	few	TGCACCAGCAGCCAAGGGGCTCGGGCTGAAGCTTTCTTT	CTSSQGARAEAFF
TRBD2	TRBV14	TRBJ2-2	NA	TGTGCCAGCAGCCAAGGCCTAGCGGGAGGGTCGAACACCGGGGAGCTGTTTTTT	CASSQGLAGGSNTGELFF
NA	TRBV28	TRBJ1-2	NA	TGTGCCAGCACCCTTGGGCAGGGGAGAGGCTACACCTTC	CASTLGQGRGYTF
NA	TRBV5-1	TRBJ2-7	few	TGCGCCAGCAGCTTGGCCGGGGGACAGAGGCAGCAGTACTTC	CASSLAGGQRQQYF
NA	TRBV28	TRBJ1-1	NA	TGTGCCAGCAGCCAAACGGTATGGGTGGCGGGGATGAACACTGAAGCTTTCTTT	CASSQTVWVAGMNTEAFF
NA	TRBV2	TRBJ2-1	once	TGTGCCAGCCGCAGGGTTGGGGTCAATGAGCAGTTCTTC	CASRRVGVNEQFF
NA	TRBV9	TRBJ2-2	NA	TGTGCCAGCAGCGTACCCCTTGAAAGGGGAACCGGCGGGGAGCTGTTTTTT	CASSVPLERGTGGELFF
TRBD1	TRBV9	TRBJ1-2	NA	TGTGCCAGCAGCGTTGGACAGGACCTTCTCTATGGCTACACCTTC	CASSVGQDLLYGYTF
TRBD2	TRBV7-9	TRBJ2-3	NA	TGTGCCAGCAGCATCCCGCAAGCGGGAGCTGCGGATACGCAGTATTTT	CASSIPQAGAADTQYF
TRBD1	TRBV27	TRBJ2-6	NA	TGTGCCAGCAGGCGACAGGGTTCTGGGGCCAACGTCCTGACTTTC	CASRRQGSGANVLTF
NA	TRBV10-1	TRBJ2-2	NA	TGCGCCAGCAGTGAGTCGACCTTAGTGCCCGGGGAGCTGTTTTTT	CASSESTLVPGELFF
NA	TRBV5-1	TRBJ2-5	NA	TGCGCCAGCAGCTTGGGGGACGAAAGTGCCTTCGGGGAGACCCAGTACTTC	CASSLGDESAFGETQYF
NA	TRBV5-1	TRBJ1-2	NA	TGCGCCAGCAGCTTGGCTGGGGTTGGTGGCTACACCTTC	CASSLAGVGGYTF